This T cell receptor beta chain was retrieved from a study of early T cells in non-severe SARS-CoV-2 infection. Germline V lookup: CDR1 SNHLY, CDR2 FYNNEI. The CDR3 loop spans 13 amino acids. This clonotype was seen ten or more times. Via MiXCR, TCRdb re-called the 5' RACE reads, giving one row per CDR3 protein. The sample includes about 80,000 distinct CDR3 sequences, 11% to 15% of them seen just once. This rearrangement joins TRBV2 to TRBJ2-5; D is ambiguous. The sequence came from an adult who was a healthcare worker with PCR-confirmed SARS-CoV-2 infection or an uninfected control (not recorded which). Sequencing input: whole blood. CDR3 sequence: CASRSASVETQYF. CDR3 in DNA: TGTGCGTCCAGAAGTGCTAGTGTTGAGACCCAGTACTTC. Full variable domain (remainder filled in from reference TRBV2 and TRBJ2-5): EPEVTQTPSHQVTQMGQEVILRCVPISNHLYFYWYRQILGQKVEFLVSFYNNEISEKSEIFDDQFSVERPDGSNFTLKIRSTKLEDSAMYFCASRSASVETQYFGPGTRLLVL.